The rows below give T cell receptor beta chains drawn from one sample of a study of blood T cell repertoires in COVID-19. The data were produced by immunoSEQ multiplex PCR, yet TCRdb's version contains in-frame clones alone and is incomplete. Here the sample spans 85,000 to 100,000 clones, less than 85% being singletons. The sample taken for sequencing was peripheral blood. These receptor sequences come from a woman older than 75 with active or convalescent COVID-19. Both conserved end residues are part of each CDR3. Each record gives: CDR3 DNA, CDR3 protein, J gene, D gene, clone size, V gene. A D gene is named only where the DNA matches it firmly. A clone size is listed for some rows: how often the clone was seen (once, few, many), or a class if it is expanded.

DNA: TGTGCCAGCAGCCAAGAGGGAAGCAGAGGGGAGACCCAGTACTTC
CDR3: CASSQEGSRGETQYF
J: TRBJ2-5
D: -
size: once
V: TRBV4-2

DNA: TGTGCCAGCAGTGAGTGGACAGCTCAGAATCAGCCCCAGCATTTT
CDR3: CASSEWTAQNQPQHF
J: TRBJ1-5
D: -
size: -
V: TRBV6-1

DNA: TGTGCCATCAGTAAGACTAGCGGGAGTGAGTACGAGCAGTACTTC
CDR3: CAISKTSGSEYEQYF
J: TRBJ2-7
D: TRBD2
size: -
V: TRBV10-3

DNA: TGCGCCAGCAGCTTTTTTGGAGTAGCGGGGAGCACAGATACGCAGTATTTT
CDR3: CASSFFGVAGSTDTQYF
J: TRBJ2-3
D: TRBD2
size: -
V: TRBV5-1

DNA: TGTGCTAGTGGGACCGGGACAGGGAACACTGAAGCTTTCTTT
CDR3: CASGTGTGNTEAFF
J: TRBJ1-1
D: TRBD1
size: -
V: TRBV12-5

DNA: TGTGCCAGCACCCTAACTCAGGGAAGATATGGCTACACCTTC
CDR3: CASTLTQGRYGYTF
J: TRBJ1-2
D: -
size: -
V: TRBV28

DNA: TGTGCCAGCTCACCCCCGCCCCGGGGGGTGCGGGACAATGAGCAGTTCTTC
CDR3: CASSPPPRGVRDNEQFF
J: TRBJ2-1
D: TRBD2
size: -
V: TRBV18

DNA: TGTGCCAGCGCCCCCGCAGGGCTTCACACCATATATTTT
CDR3: CASAPAGLHTIYF
J: TRBJ1-3
D: -
size: -
V: TRBV25-1

DNA: TGTGCCAGCAATAGCGGGGCTAGCTCCTACGAGCAGTACTTC
CDR3: CASNSGASSYEQYF
J: TRBJ2-7
D: TRBD2
size: once
V: TRBV5-1

DNA: TGTGCCAGCAGCGTCGATGGGGGCATAGGTGGCTACACCTTC
CDR3: CASSVDGGIGGYTF
J: TRBJ1-2
D: -
size: -
V: TRBV7-3

DNA: TGTGCCAGCAGTGGGCGACAGGGATCCAGGCAGAACACTGAAGCTTTCTTT
CDR3: CASSGRQGSRQNTEAFF
J: TRBJ1-1
D: TRBD1
size: -
V: TRBV6-1

DNA: TGTGCCAGCAGCGCTACAGGTACCTCTGGAAACACCATATATTTT
CDR3: CASSATGTSGNTIYF
J: TRBJ1-3
D: -
size: -
V: TRBV28

DNA: TGCAGCGGGGGTGAGAGCTATGGCTACACCTTC
CDR3: CSGGESYGYTF
J: TRBJ1-2
D: -
size: -
V: TRBV29-1

DNA: TGTGCCAGCAGGAGGACAGGGAGCTATAATTCACCCCTCCACTTT
CDR3: CASRRTGSYNSPLHF
J: TRBJ1-6
D: TRBD1
size: -
V: TRBV6-6

DNA: TGTGCCAGCAGTGAGACGGGACAGGGTTTCGAGACCCAGTACTTC
CDR3: CASSETGQGFETQYF
J: TRBJ2-5
D: TRBD1
size: -
V: TRBV25-1

DNA: TGTGCCAGCAGCCTCCTAGGGGGAGCGGGATTCGACAATGAGCAGTTCTTC
CDR3: CASSLLGGAGFDNEQFF
J: TRBJ2-1
D: -
size: -
V: TRBV7-8

DNA: TGCGCCAGCAGCCAAGAGAGTGATTCCTACGAGCAGTACTTC
CDR3: CASSQESDSYEQYF
J: TRBJ2-7
D: -
size: few
V: TRBV4-3

DNA: TGTGCCAGCAGCCCCGGACAGGACTTCACAGATACGCAGTATTTT
CDR3: CASSPGQDFTDTQYF
J: TRBJ2-3
D: TRBD1
size: -
V: TRBV4-2

DNA: TGTGCCAGCAGCTCGGGCAGGGGGCGCGATGTAGGTGAGCAGTTCTTC
CDR3: CASSSGRGRDVGEQFF
J: TRBJ2-1
D: TRBD1
size: -
V: TRBV11-1

DNA: TGTGCCAGCACCCAGGGTGCGGGATTTCAAGATACGCAGTATTTT
CDR3: CASTQGAGFQDTQYF
J: TRBJ2-3
D: -
size: -
V: TRBV7-2